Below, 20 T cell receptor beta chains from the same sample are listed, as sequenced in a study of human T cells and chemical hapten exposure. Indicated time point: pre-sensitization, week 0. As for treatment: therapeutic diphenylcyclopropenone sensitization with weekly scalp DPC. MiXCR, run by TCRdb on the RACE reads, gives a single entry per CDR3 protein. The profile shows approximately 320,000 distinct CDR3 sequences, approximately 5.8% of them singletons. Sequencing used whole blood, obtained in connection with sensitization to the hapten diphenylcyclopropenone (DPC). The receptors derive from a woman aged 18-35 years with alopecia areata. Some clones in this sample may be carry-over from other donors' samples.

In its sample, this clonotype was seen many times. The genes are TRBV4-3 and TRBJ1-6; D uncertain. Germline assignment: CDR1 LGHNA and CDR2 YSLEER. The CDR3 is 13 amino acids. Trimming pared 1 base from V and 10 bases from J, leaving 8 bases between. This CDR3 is CASSQASWSPLHF. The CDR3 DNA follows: TGCGCCAGCAGCCAAGCTTCTTGGTCACCCCTCCACTTT.

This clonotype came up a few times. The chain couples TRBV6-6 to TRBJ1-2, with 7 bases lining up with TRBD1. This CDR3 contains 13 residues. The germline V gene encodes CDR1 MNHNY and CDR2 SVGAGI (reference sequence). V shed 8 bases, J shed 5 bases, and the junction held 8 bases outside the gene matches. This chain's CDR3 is CASDRQGTYGYTF. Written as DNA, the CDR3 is TGTGCCAGCGATAGACAGGGAACTTATGGCTACACCTTC.

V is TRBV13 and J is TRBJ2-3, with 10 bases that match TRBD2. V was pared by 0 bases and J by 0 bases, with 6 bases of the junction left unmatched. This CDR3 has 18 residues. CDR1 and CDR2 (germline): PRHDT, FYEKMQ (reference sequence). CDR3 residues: CASSLGPSGRSSTDTQYF. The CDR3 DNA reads TGTGCCAGCAGCTTAGGCCCTAGCGGGAGATCTAGCACAGATACGCAGTATTTT.

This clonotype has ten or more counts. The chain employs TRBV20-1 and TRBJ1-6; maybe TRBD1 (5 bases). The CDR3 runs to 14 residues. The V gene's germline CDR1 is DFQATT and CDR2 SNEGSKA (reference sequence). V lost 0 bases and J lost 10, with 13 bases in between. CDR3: CSARDGRDGSPLHF. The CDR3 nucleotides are TGCAGTGCTAGAGATGGCAGGGACGGATCACCCCTCCACTTT.

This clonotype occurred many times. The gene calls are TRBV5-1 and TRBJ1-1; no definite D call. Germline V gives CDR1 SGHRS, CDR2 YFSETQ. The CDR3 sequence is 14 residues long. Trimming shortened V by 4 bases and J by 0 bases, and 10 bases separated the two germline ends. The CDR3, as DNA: TGCGCCAGCAGCCCACAGCAACTGAACACTGAAGCTTTCTTT. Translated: CASSPQQLNTEAFF.

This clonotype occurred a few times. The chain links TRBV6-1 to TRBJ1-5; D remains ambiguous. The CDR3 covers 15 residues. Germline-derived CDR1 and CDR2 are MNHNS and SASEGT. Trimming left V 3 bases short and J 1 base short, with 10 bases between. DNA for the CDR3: TGTGCCAGCAGTGACAATCCGGAAAGCAATCAGCCCCAGCATTTT. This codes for CASSDNPESNQPQHF.

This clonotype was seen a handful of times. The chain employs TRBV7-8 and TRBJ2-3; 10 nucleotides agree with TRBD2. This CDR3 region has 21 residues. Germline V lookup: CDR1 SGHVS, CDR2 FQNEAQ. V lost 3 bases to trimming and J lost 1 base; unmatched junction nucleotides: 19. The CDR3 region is CASSFPRPGLAHSGRTDTQYF. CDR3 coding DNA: TGTGCCAGCAGCTTCCCCCGACCGGGACTAGCGCATTCCGGGCGCACAGATACGCAGTATTTT.

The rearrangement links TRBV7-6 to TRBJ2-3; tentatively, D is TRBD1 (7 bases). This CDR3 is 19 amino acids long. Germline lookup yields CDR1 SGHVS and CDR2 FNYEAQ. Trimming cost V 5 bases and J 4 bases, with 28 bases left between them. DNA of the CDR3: TGTGCCAGCAGCCTCTCCGTTCAGGGGGGTGGTTGGGTTGCAGATACGCAGTATTTT. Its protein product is CASSLSVQGGGWVADTQYF.

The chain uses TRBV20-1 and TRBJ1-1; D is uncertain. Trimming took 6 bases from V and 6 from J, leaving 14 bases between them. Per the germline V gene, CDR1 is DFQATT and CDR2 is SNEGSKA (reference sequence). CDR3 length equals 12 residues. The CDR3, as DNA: TGCAGTGCCATACCAGGCTTCGCTGAAGCTTTCTTT. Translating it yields CSAIPGFAEAFF.

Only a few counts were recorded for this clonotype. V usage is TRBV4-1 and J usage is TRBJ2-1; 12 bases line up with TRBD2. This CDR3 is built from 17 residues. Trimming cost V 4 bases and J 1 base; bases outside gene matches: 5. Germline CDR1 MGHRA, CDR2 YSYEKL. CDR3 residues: CASSPRTSGVSYNEQFF. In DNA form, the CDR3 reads TGCGCCAGCAGCCCGCGGACTAGCGGGGTGTCCTACAATGAGCAGTTCTTC.

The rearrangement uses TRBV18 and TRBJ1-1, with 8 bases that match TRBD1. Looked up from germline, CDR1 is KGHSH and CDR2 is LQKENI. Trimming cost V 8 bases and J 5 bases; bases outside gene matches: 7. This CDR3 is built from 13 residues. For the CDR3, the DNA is TGTGCCAGCGAACAGGACAGGGAAACTGAAGCTTTCTTT. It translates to CASEQDRETEAFF.

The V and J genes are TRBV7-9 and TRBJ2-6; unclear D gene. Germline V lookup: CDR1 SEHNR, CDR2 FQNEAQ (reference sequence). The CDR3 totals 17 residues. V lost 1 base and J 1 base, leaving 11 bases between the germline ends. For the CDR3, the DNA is TGTGCCAGCAGCTTAGACCCGATTATTTCTGGGGCCAACGTCCTGACTTTC. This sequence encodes CASSLDPIISGANVLTF.

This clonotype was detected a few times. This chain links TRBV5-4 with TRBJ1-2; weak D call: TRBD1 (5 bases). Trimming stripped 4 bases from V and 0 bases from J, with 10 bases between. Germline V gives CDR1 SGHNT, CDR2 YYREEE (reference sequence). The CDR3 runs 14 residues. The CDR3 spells CASSRETANYGYTF. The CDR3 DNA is TGTGCCAGCAGCCGCGAGACAGCTAACTATGGCTACACCTTC.

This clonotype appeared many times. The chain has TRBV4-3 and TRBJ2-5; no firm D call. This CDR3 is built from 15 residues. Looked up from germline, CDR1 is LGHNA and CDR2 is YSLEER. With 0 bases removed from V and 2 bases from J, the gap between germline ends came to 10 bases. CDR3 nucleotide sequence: TGCGCCAGCAGCCAAGAGAGGCAGGTTCAAGAGACCCAGTACTTC. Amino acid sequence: CASSQERQVQETQYF.

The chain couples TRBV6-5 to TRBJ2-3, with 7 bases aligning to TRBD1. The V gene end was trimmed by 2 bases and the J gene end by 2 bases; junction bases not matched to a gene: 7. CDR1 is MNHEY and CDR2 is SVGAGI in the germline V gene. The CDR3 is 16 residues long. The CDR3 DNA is TGTGCCAGCAGTTACGGAAGACAGGGATTCACAGATACGCAGTATTTT. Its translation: CASSYGRQGFTDTQYF.

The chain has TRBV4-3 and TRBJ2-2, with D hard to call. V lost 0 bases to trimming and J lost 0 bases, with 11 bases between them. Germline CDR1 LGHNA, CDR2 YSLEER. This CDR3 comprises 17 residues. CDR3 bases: TGCGCCAGCAGCCAAGATGGCGACACGCCGAACACCGGGGAGCTGTTTTTT. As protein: CASSQDGDTPNTGELFF.

The CDR3 here is CSARDMLAGYTDTQYF. CDR3 coding DNA: TGCAGTGCTAGAGATATGCTAGCGGGTTACACAGATACGCAGTATTTT. V gene TRBV20-1 combines with J gene TRBJ2-3; 8 positions agree with TRBD2. V lost 0 bases, J lost 2 bases, and 7 bases stayed unmatched. Germline assignment: CDR1 DFQATT and CDR2 SNEGSKA (reference sequence). The CDR3 is 16 residues long.

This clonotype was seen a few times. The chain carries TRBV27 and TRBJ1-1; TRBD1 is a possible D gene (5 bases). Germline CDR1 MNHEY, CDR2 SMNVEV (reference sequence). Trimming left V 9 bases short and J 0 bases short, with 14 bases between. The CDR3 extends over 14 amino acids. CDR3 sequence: CASWRGRLNTEAFF. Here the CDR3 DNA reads TGTGCCAGTTGGAGGGGCCGATTGAACACTGAAGCTTTCTTT.

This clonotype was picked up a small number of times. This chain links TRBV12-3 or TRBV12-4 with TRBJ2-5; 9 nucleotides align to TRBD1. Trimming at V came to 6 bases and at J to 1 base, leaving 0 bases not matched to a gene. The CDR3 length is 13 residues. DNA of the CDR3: TGTGCCAGCAGGGGACAGGGCCAAGAGACCCAGTACTTC. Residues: CASRGQGQETQYF.

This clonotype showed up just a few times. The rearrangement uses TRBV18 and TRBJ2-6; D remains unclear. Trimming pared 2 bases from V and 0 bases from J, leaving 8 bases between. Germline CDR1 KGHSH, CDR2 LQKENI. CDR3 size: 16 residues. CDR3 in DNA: TGTGCCAGCTCACCAAGGGAATCCTCTGGGGCCAACGTCCTGACTTTC. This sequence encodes CASSPRESSGANVLTF.